This T cell receptor beta chain was profiled in a study of blood T cell repertoires in COVID-19. Study-level background: Specimens from acute and convalescent COVID-19 originated in the United States, Italy and Spain. From T cells, B-cell-depleted T cells, or PBMCs came the material, which was cDNA or gDNA.

Germline V gives CDR1 ENHRY, CDR2 SYGVKD. V lost 6 bases and J 5 bases, leaving 17 bases between the germline ends. The CDR3 totals 14 residues. In the authors' methods: Cell counts per sample came from amplifying reference gene primers. The assay was immunoSEQ multiplex PCR, and TCRdb's table has in-frame clones only and misses some. V and J calls and clone size come straight from that table; D and trimming were deduced from the DNA. The sample shows around 200,000 clones, approximately 86% of them seen only once. The V and J genes are TRBV10-3 and TRBJ2-7; maybe TRBD1 (5 bases). The sequence was obtained from a man between 70 and 80 years old with acute or convalescent COVID-19. What was sequenced was peripheral blood. Here the CDR3 DNA reads TGTGCCATCAGGCAGTCCAGGGATTTCCACGAGCAGTACTTC. Its translation is CAIRQSRDFHEQYF.